Listed below are T cell receptor beta chains from one sample, sequenced in a study of blood T cell repertoires in COVID-19. TCRdb's copy holds only in-frame clones and misses some; the assay was immunoSEQ multiplex PCR. The table has about 140,000 clones, about four fifths seen once. Sequenced material: peripheral blood. These receptors originate from a man of 80 years or more with acute or convalescent COVID-19. The conserved cysteine and the conserved F or W are not part of the CDR3 here. The D gene is left open where the match is weak.

D gene	V gene	J gene	CDR3 protein
TRBD1	TRBV28	TRBJ1-5	ASSTQGAGGNQPQH
-	TRBV11-2	TRBJ1-2	ASSLDIYGYT
-	TRBV6-5	TRBJ1-5	ASSEGLLSNQPQH
-	TRBV5-1	TRBJ2-3	ASSLGPRQGGTDTQY
-	TRBV7-2	TRBJ1-1	ASSADKNTEAF
TRBD1	TRBV18	TRBJ1-2	ASSPGGQGGGYT
TRBD2	TRBV7-2	TRBJ2-7	ASSSSAGDGYEQY
TRBD2	TRBV18	TRBJ2-1	ASSRAGGSYNEQF
TRBD2	TRBV7-9	TRBJ2-1	ASRGRTSGLIGEQF
TRBD2	TRBV7-6	TRBJ2-3	ASSTSGGRTDTQY
TRBD1	TRBV5-6	TRBJ2-3	ASSLTGESVILDTQY
-	TRBV5-1	TRBJ1-1	ASSLSGGLNTEAF
TRBD2	TRBV6-2/TRBV6-3	TRBJ2-5	ASSFGGGTLSETQY